Below, 9 T cell receptor beta chains from the same sample are listed, as sequenced in a study of cytomegalovirus exposure and HLA in healthy donors. The primer mix had 60 Vbeta and 13 Jbeta primers. Sequenced by immunoSEQ multiplex PCR; TCRdb stores in-frame clones only, minus some. The table includes about 210,000 clones, about 88% detected once. What was sequenced was PBMCs. The source is a woman in her twenties or thirties in good health and CMV-seronegative.

The chain carries TRBV18 and TRBJ2-7, with D perhaps TRBD1 (6 bases). From germline, CDR1 is KGHSH and CDR2 LQKENI. The V end was cut by 1 base, the J end by 6 bases, with 19 bases between. The CDR3 is 16 residues long. The CDR3: CASSPRVEGGFGEQYF. Written as DNA, the CDR3 is TGTGCCAGCTCACCACGGGTGGAAGGGGGATTTGGCGAGCAGTACTTC.

The J gene is TRBJ2-3, the V gene TRBV10-2, with D uncertain. Germline assignment: CDR1 WSHSY and CDR2 SAAADI. V was clipped by 6 bases and J by 1 base, with 8 bases between them. The CDR3 is 13 residues long. CDR3 bases: TGCGCCAGCAGAGACATTGGCACAGATACGCAGTATTTT. Translating gives CASRDIGTDTQYF.

The V and J genes are TRBV30 and TRBJ2-3; the D is unclear. This CDR3 has 12 amino acids. CDR1 and CDR2 (germline): GTSNPN, SVGIG (reference sequence). Trimming stripped 2 bases from V and 7 bases from J, with 10 bases between. The chain's CDR3 is CAWSSNENTQYF. For the CDR3, the DNA is TGTGCCTGGAGTTCTAATGAGAATACGCAGTATTTT.

The rearrangement joins TRBV19 to TRBJ1-5; D is unclear. This CDR3 comprises 15 residues. V was trimmed by 7 bases and J by 0 bases, leaving 13 bases between them. CDR1 and CDR2 from the germline V gene are LNHDA and SQIVND (reference sequence). DNA for the CDR3: TGTGCCAGTACCCCGGCAGGCTATAGCAATCAGCCCCAGCATTTT. Its protein product is CASTPAGYSNQPQHF.

The chain joins TRBV7-8 to TRBJ2-5, with TRBD1 as a possible D gene (5 bases). The CDR3 has 16 amino acids. The V end lost 3 bases, the J end lost 4 bases, and 18 bases lay between the germline ends. Germline V CDR1 and CDR2: SGHVS, FQNEAQ. CDR3 in DNA: TGTGCCAGCAGCTTCGATCGACAGACTTTAATAGAGACCCAGTACTTC. Its translation is CASSFDRQTLIETQYF. Full variable domain (missing parts from reference TRBV7-8 and TRBJ2-5): GAGVSQSPRYKVAKRGQDVALRCDPISGHVSLFWYQQALGQGPEFLTYFQNEAQLDKSGLPSDRFFAERPEGSVSTLKIQRTQQEDSAVYLCASSFDRQTLIETQYFGPGTRLLVL.

This clone was found once. The chain links TRBV11-3 to TRBJ2-1; 9 bases align to TRBD2. Germline loops: CDR1 SGHNT, CDR2 YENEEA. After removal of 0 bases from V and 9 bases from J, the junction contained 12 bases not matched to a gene. This CDR3 region has 17 residues. The CDR3 DNA follows: TGTGCCAGCAGCTTAGATGCGGGGGGGGCGCTGAATAGTGAGCAGTTCTTC. It codes for CASSLDAGGALNSEQFF.

V gene TRBV7-9 combines with J gene TRBJ1-2; D remains unclear. Germline lookup yields CDR1 SEHNR and CDR2 FQNEAQ (reference sequence). The ends were cut back, 3 bases at V and 2 bases at J, with 4 bases in the middle. This CDR3 has 12 residues. Written as DNA, the CDR3 is TGTGCCAGCAGCTTGACAAACTATGGCTACACCTTC. Translation: CASSLTNYGYTF.

The V call is TRBV10-1, the J call TRBJ2-5; D perhaps matches TRBD1 (6 bases). The V and J ends lost 2 bases and 1 base respectively, with 14 bases between them. This CDR3 region has 16 residues. Germline CDR1 is WNHNN and CDR2 is SYGVQD (reference sequence). The CDR3 is CASSEIVGDIQETQYF. The CDR3 DNA follows: TGCGCCAGCAGTGAGATTGTAGGGGACATCCAAGAGACCCAGTACTTC.

The CDR3 loop reads CASSQGIRNSPLHF. The CDR3, as DNA: TGCGCCAGCAGCCAAGGAATCAGAAATTCACCCCTCCACTTT. The rearrangement links TRBV4-1 to TRBJ1-6; D remains unclear. CDR3 size: 14 residues. The V gene lost 1 base and the J gene lost 7 bases, with 8 bases spanning the gap. Germline CDR1 MGHRA, CDR2 YSYEKL.